This TCR beta chain was identified in a study of OX40 agonist ivuxolimab in advanced cancers. Whole-study context: Mean age approximately 66 years, range about 20 to 79; around 80% male. Partial responses occurred in Three dose-escalation patients, one with hepatocellular carcinoma and two with cutaneous melanoma. General study results and limits: CD8+ T cells (on average) carried more expanded clones than CD4+ T cells. At 0.1-3.0 mg/kg, partial responders had clonal expansion among the lowest observed.

TCRdb's table, derived via immunoSEQ multiplex PCR, lists solely in-frame clones and lacks some. The repertoire holds tens of thousands of clones, with roughly 80% as singletons. The CDR3 consists of 15 residues. The V and J ends lost 6 bases and 2 bases, in that order; junction bases with no gene match: 11. Germline values: CDR1 SGHRS, CDR2 YFSETQ. As regards this clone: Antigen unknown.

The chain joins TRBV5-1 to TRBJ2-7; 7 bases are a match to TRBD1. The TCR sequence derives from an adult with an advanced solid tumor such as melanoma, head and neck, liver or kidney cancer. Material: CD4+ or CD8+ T cells sorted from blood, obtained in a trial of the OX40 agonist ivuxolimab. As DNA, the CDR3 is TGCGCCAGCAACAGCCCGGGACAGCCCACCTACGAGCAGTACTTC. Translated, it gives CASNSPGQPTYEQYF. The full variable domain, in which reference TRBV5-1 and TRBJ2-7 provide the parts outside the CDR3, is KAGVTQTPRYLIKTRGQQVTLSCSPISGHRSVSWYQQTPGQGLQFLFEYFSETQRNKGNFPGRFSGRQFSNSRSEMNVSTLELGDSALYLCASNSPGQPTYEQYFGPGTRLTVT.